Detailed here is one T cell receptor beta chain. Its antigen is still unknown. Profiled with immunoSEQ multiplex PCR; TCRdb holds only in-frame clones, not every one. This sample yields 15,000 to 20,000 clones, of which 80% are seen a single time; around 10% belongs to the top ten. This entry belongs to a study of tumor-infiltrating lymphocytes in localized non-small cell lung cancer. Study overall: Patients included smokers and never-smokers with various histologies, some sampled after neoadjuvant chemotherapy.

V was trimmed by 4 bases and J by 0 bases, leaving 8 bases between them. Germline lookup yields CDR1 SGDLS and CDR2 YYNGEE. The CDR3 totals 14 residues. General study results and limits: Different pieces of the same tissue were used for each assay.

The chain employs TRBV9 and TRBJ1-3, with D possibly matching TRBD1 (6 bases). The clonotype comes from a human donor with non-small cell lung cancer. The specimen sequenced was uninvolved lung tissue not adjacent to the tumor. The CDR3 nucleotides are TGTGCCAGCAGCCAGGGGTTCTCTGGAAACACCATATATTTT. It yields the protein CASSQGFSGNTIYF. Full variable domain (rest looked up from reference TRBV9 and TRBJ1-3): DSGVTQTPKHLITATGQRVTLRCSPRSGDLSVYWYQQSLDQGLQFLIQYYNGEERAKGNILERFSAQQFPDLHSELNLSSLELGDSALYFCASSQGFSGNTIYFGEGSWLTVV.